This entry concerns a single T cell receptor beta chain. The CDR3 is made up of 18 amino acids. Per germline, CDR1 ENHRY and CDR2 SYGVKD. V lost 10 bases and J lost 4; bases outside the gene matches: 18. TCRdb called the 5' RACE reads again in MiXCR, with one record for every CDR3 protein. Of fewer than 350,000 distinct CDR3 sequences listed, roughly 4% were seen once; the top ten hold 23%. This specimen comes from a study of T cells after yellow fever vaccination. This sequence was found in a man between 18 and 35 years old who received the YFV17D yellow fever vaccine. The source material was PBMCs, sampled on the day of the yellow fever booster vaccination. The V and J genes are TRBV10-3 and TRBJ1-6; 8 nucleotides agree with TRBD1. The CDR3 is CATQGHTGGNIYNSPLHF. The CDR3 DNA is TGTGCCACCCAAGGCCATACAGGGGGTAATATTTATAATTCACCCCTCCACTTT.